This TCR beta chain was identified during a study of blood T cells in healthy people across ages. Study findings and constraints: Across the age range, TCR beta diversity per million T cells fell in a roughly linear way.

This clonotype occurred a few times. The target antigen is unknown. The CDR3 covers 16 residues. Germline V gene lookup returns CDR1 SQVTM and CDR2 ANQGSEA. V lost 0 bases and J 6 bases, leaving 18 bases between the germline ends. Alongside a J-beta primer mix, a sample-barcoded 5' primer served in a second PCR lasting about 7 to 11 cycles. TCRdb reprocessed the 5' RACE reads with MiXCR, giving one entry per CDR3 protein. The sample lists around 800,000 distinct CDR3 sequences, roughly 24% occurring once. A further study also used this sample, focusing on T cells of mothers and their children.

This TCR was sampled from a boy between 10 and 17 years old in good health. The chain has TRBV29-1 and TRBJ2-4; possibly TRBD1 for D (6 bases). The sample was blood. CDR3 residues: CSVEDLPSGAANIQYF. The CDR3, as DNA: TGCAGCGTTGAAGATCTACCTTCAGGGGCCGCAAACATTCAGTACTTC.